The next 26 T cell receptor beta chains were all read from a single sample in a study of cytomegalovirus exposure and HLA in healthy donors. The repertoire was sequenced with immunoSEQ multiplex PCR; TCRdb's copy has only in-frame clones and lacks some. The table shows fewer than 150,000 clones, with 85% to 90% occurring only once. The sequenced material came from PBMCs. The origin of the receptors is a woman aged 18-35 years in good health and CMV-seropositive.

The chain carries TRBV6-5 and TRBJ1-2; tentatively, D is TRBD1 (6 bases). In germline, CDR1 is MNHEY, CDR2 SVGAGI. V lost 6 bases and J 2 bases, leaving 16 bases between the germline ends. CDR3 length: 15 residues. CDR3 protein: CASSFSYRVNYGYTF. The DNA of the CDR3 is TGTGCCAGCAGCTTTTCCTACAGGGTGAACTATGGCTACACCTTC.

The rearrangement joins TRBV6-5 to TRBJ1-2, with 7 bases that match TRBD1. Losses at the gene ends were 0 bases for V and 7 bases for J; bases not matched to a gene: 8. The CDR3 length is 15 residues. CDR1 and CDR2 from the germline V gene are MNHEY and SVGAGI. The chain's CDR3 is CASSYSTGNYGGYTF. The CDR3, as DNA: TGTGCCAGCAGTTACTCGACAGGGAACTACGGTGGCTACACCTTC.

The chain couples TRBV6-1 to TRBJ1-5; TRBD1 might be the D (6 bases). Trimming took 4 bases from V and 16 from J, leaving 14 bases between them. The germline V gene encodes CDR1 MNHNS and CDR2 SASEGT. CDR3 length equals 11 residues. The chain's CDR3 is CASSAPQGDHF. In nucleotides, the CDR3 is TGTGCCAGCAGTGCCCCACAGGGTGACCATTTT.

This chain connects TRBV28 to TRBJ1-5, with 11 bases that match TRBD1. The V segment lost 3 bases and the J segment 7 bases; nucleotides outside the gene matches: 8. This CDR3 is 16 amino acids long. Germline V gives CDR1 MDHEN, CDR2 SYDVKM. The CDR3: CASSFPRDRGYQPQHF. The CDR3 region has the DNA TGTGCCAGCAGTTTCCCCCGGGACAGGGGGTACCAGCCCCAGCATTTT.

The J gene is TRBJ2-5, the V gene TRBV28; 8 positions agree with TRBD1. The trim removed 2 bases at V and 4 bases at J, leaving 3 bases unmatched. Germline V gene sequence: CDR1 MDHEN, CDR2 SYDVKM. There are 14 residues in the CDR3. The CDR3 spells CASSLAGGLETQYF. In DNA form, the CDR3 reads TGTGCCAGCAGTTTAGCAGGGGGCCTAGAGACCCAGTACTTC.

The J gene is TRBJ2-2, the V gene TRBV5-6; weak D call: TRBD1 (5 bases). Trimming left V 4 bases short and J 4 bases short, with 8 bases between. The CDR3 sequence is 13 residues long. The germline CDR1 and CDR2 sequences are SGHDT and YYEEEE. For the CDR3, the DNA is TGTGCCAGCAGCCCCAGGGCCACCGGGGAGCTGTTTTTT. This encodes CASSPRATGELFF.

This chain connects TRBV5-6 to TRBJ1-1; 7 bases are a match to TRBD1. Germline values: CDR1 SGHDT, CDR2 YYEEEE. V shed 4 bases and J 1 base; nucleotides not matched to a gene: 4. CDR3 length: 14 amino acids. This CDR3 reads CASSPGQRNTEAFF. CDR3 bases: TGTGCCAGCAGCCCGGGACAGAGGAACACTGAAGCTTTCTTT.

The count of this clone is one. The chain joins TRBV28 to TRBJ1-3; 8 nucleotides align to TRBD1. CDR1 and CDR2 from the germline V gene are MDHEN and SYDVKM. J gave up 2 bases and V 6 bases, and 15 bases lay outside the gene matches. The CDR3 is 18 residues long. CDR3 coding DNA: TGTGCCAGCAGCACTCCCTCCCAGGGGGCTCTCCCTGGAAACACCATATATTTT. It is translated as CASSTPSQGALPGNTIYF.

The rearrangement links TRBV29-1 to TRBJ1-2, with 7 bases lining up with TRBD1. The CDR3 has 13 residues. The ends lost 7 bases at V and 6 bases at J; junction bases unmatched: 11. CDR1 and CDR2 (germline): SQVTM, ANQGSEA. The CDR3 sequence is CSGQPTGDDGYTF. The CDR3, as DNA: TGCAGCGGCCAACCCACAGGGGATGATGGCTACACCTTC.

The chain's CDR3 is CASSLKGVSGNTIYF. The CDR3 bases are TGTGCCAGCAGTCTCAAGGGGGTCTCTGGAAACACCATATATTTT. The rearrangement joins TRBV7-9 to TRBJ1-3; D possibly corresponds to TRBD1 (6 bases). The CDR3 spans 15 residues. From germline, CDR1 is SEHNR and CDR2 FQNEAQ (reference sequence). V was clipped by 6 bases and J by 0 bases, with 12 bases between them.

This chain links TRBV6-5 with TRBJ2-7, with 7 bases that match TRBD1. This CDR3 is built from 12 residues. Germline lookup yields CDR1 MNHEY and CDR2 SVGAGI. V shed 6 bases, J shed 4 bases, and the junction held 3 bases outside the gene matches. CDR3 bases: TGTGCCAGCAGACAGGGGCGGTACGAGCAGTACTTC. Translated: CASRQGRYEQYF.

This clone was seen a handful of times. V and J are TRBV7-9 and TRBJ2-5, with D possibly matching TRBD1 (7 bases). CDR1 and CDR2 from the germline V gene are SEHNR and FQNEAQ (reference sequence). This CDR3 is 15 amino acids long. Trimming took 2 bases from V and 4 from J, leaving 14 bases between them. The CDR3: CASSLLAEGAETQYF. The DNA for the CDR3 is TGTGCCAGCAGCTTATTAGCGGAGGGGGCAGAGACCCAGTACTTC. The full variable domain, in which reference TRBV7-9 and TRBJ2-5 provide the parts outside the CDR3, is DTGVSQNPRHKITKRGQNVTFRCDPISEHNRLYWYRQTLGQGPEFLTYFQNEAQLEKSRLLSDRFSAERPKGSFSTLEIQRTEQGDSAMYLCASSLLAEGAETQYFGPGTRLLVL.

This chain uses TRBV6-5 with TRBJ2-7; weak D call: TRBD1 (6 bases). Trimming left V 4 bases short and J 1 base short, with 11 bases between. The CDR3 is 14 residues long. Germline-derived CDR1 and CDR2 are MNHEY and SVGAGI. CDR3 sequence (DNA): TGTGCCAGCAGTTTCGTGGACAGTTCCTACGAGCAGTACTTC. This encodes CASSFVDSSYEQYF.

This chain uses TRBV28 with TRBJ2-7; 8 bases align to TRBD1. Germline-derived CDR1 and CDR2 are MDHEN and SYDVKM. V was pared by 5 bases and J by 3 bases, with 9 bases of the junction left unmatched. The CDR3 spans 15 residues. The DNA of the CDR3 is TGTGCCAGCAGTGCCCCGGGACAGGTTATCTACGAGCAGTACTTC. Amino acid sequence: CASSAPGQVIYEQYF.

This rearrangement joins TRBV6-6 to TRBJ2-3; 9 bases are a match to TRBD1. The germline CDR1 and CDR2 sequences are MNHNY and SVGAGI (reference sequence). With 8 bases clipped from V and 4 bases from J, the junction kept 13 bases outside the gene matches. The CDR3 is 16 residues long. CDR3 DNA sequence: TGTGCCAGCTCCTTTATGTGGAGGACAGGGGCAGATACGCAGTATTTT. Translating it yields CASSFMWRTGADTQYF.

The chain recombines TRBV5-1 with TRBJ2-1; 8 bases match TRBD1. The junction had 14 bases not matched to a gene; V was cut back by 6 bases and J by 6 bases. The CDR3 covers 16 residues. Germline lookup yields CDR1 SGHRS and CDR2 YFSETQ. DNA of the CDR3: TGCGCCAGCACCCTCGGCGTCGGTGGGACAGGCAATGAGCAGTTCTTC. It translates to CASTLGVGGTGNEQFF.

The chain recombines TRBV27 with TRBJ1-5; the match to TRBD1 covers 10 bases. V gave up 4 bases and J gave up 4 bases; unmatched junction bases: 4. The germline V gene encodes CDR1 MNHEY and CDR2 SMNVEV (reference sequence). The CDR3 totals 15 residues. CDR3 sequence (DNA): TGTGCCAGCAGTTCAGGACAGGGGGGAAATCAGCCCCAGCATTTT. As protein: CASSSGQGGNQPQHF.

V is TRBV5-1 and J is TRBJ2-2; a possible D gene is TRBD1 (6 bases). Germline loops: CDR1 SGHRS, CDR2 YFSETQ. The CDR3 totals 15 residues. V shed 1 base and J shed 2 bases, with 9 bases lying between them. The CDR3 spells CASSLSQGNTGELFF. For the CDR3, the DNA is TGCGCCAGCAGCTTGTCACAGGGTAACACCGGGGAGCTGTTTTTT.

The chain is built from TRBV6-6 and TRBJ2-5, with D possibly being TRBD1 (5 bases). This CDR3 region has 12 residues. Germline V gene sequence: CDR1 MNHNY, CDR2 SVGAGI (reference sequence). V was shortened by 7 bases and J by 6 bases, with 12 bases between the two germline ends. CDR3 nucleotides: TGTGCCAGCACCATCCTGGGGCAGACCCAGTACTTC. It is translated as CASTILGQTQYF.

The chain recombines TRBV2 with TRBJ1-1; the D is unclear. The germline V gene encodes CDR1 SNHLY and CDR2 FYNNEI. The CDR3 runs to 13 residues. Trimming took 4 bases from V and 5 from J, leaving 11 bases between them. CDR3 coding DNA: TGTGCCAGCAGTGGTAAAACTTGGACTGAAGCTTTCTTT. It is translated as CASSGKTWTEAFF. Complete variable domain (other parts from reference TRBV2 and TRBJ1-1): EPEVTQTPSHQVTQMGQEVILRCVPISNHLYFYWYRQILGQKVEFLVSFYNNEISEKSEIFDDQFSVERPDGSNFTLKIRSTKLEDSAMYFCASSGKTWTEAFFGQGTRLTVV.

This chain joins TRBV9 and TRBJ2-1, with 13 bases lining up with TRBD2. Per germline, CDR1 SGDLS and CDR2 YYNGEE. V shed 1 base, J shed 9 bases, and the junction held 1 base outside the gene matches. This CDR3 spans 14 amino acids. This CDR3 is CASSVTSGGAEQFF. The CDR3 nucleotides are TGTGCCAGCAGCGTAACTAGCGGGGGGGCTGAGCAGTTCTTC.

This sequence joins TRBV7-9 and TRBJ2-1, with a possible D match to TRBD2 (6 bases). Germline V gene lookup returns CDR1 SEHNR and CDR2 FQNEAQ (reference sequence). The V gene lost 7 bases and the J gene lost 6 bases, with 19 bases spanning the gap. The CDR3 is 15 amino acids. CDR3 loop: CASTAPGTEGNEQFF. CDR3 bases: TGTGCCAGCACGGCCCCCGGGACTGAGGGCAATGAGCAGTTCTTC.

This sequence joins TRBV6-6 and TRBJ1-4; D remains unclear. Per germline, CDR1 MNHNY and CDR2 SVGAGI (reference sequence). V lost 2 bases, J lost 8 bases, and 12 bases lay in between. There are 14 residues in the CDR3. Here the CDR3 reads CASSYRLVGEKLFF. DNA of the CDR3: TGTGCCAGCAGTTACAGGCTTGTGGGCGAAAAACTGTTTTTT.

V is TRBV28 and J is TRBJ1-3, with D tentatively TRBD1 (5 bases). This CDR3 has 16 amino acids. Germline-derived CDR1 and CDR2 are MDHEN and SYDVKM. Trimming stripped 0 bases from V and 2 bases from J, with 11 bases between. This chain's CDR3 is CASSLWGGNPGNTIYF. The CDR3 DNA sequence: TGTGCCAGCAGTTTATGGGGGGGGAACCCTGGAAACACCATATATTTT.

About this clone: The same CDR3 is also encoded by other DNA sequences in this sample. In nucleotides, the CDR3 is TGTGCCAGCAGTGGGGGACTAGCGGGAGGAACAGATACGCAGTATTTT. As protein: CASSGGLAGGTDTQYF. The chain carries TRBV2 and TRBJ2-3; 15 bases are a match to TRBD2. CDR1 is SNHLY, CDR2 FYNNEI, per germline. There are 16 residues in the CDR3. V lost 4 bases to trimming and J lost 3 bases; unmatched junction nucleotides: 2. The full variable domain, rest sourced from reference TRBV2 and TRBJ2-3, is EPEVTQTPSHQVTQMGQEVILRCVPISNHLYFYWYRQILGQKVEFLVSFYNNEISEKSEIFDDQFSVERPDGSNFTLKIRSTKLEDSAMYFCASSGGLAGGTDTQYFGPGTRLTVL.

The genes are TRBV30 and TRBJ2-2; tentatively, D is TRBD1 (5 bases). CDR1 and CDR2 from the germline V gene are GTSNPN and SVGIG (reference sequence). The germline V and J ends were trimmed by 4 bases and 3 bases, with 9 bases remaining between them. CDR3 length: 13 residues. The CDR3 spells CAWTGLHTGELFF. CDR3 sequence (DNA): TGTGCCTGGACAGGGCTGCACACCGGGGAGCTGTTTTTT.